A selection of T cell receptor beta chains follows, all from one sample in a study of cytomegalovirus exposure and HLA in healthy donors. Assay: immunoSEQ multiplex PCR; the TCRdb copy retains only in-frame clones and omits some. The data contain 100,000 to 150,000 clones, around 74% of them singletons. Sequencing used PBMCs. The origin of the receptors is a woman aged 45-65 years in good health and CMV-seropositive. CDR3s include the opening cysteine and the closing phenylalanine or tryptophan. A D gene is named only where the DNA matches it firmly. Clone size is shown for a subset of rows, as once, few, many or a class of expanded clone.

V gene: TRBV5-4
clone size: once
J gene: TRBJ2-1
D gene: TRBD2
CDR3 protein: CASSLERGGKYNEQFF
CDR3 DNA: TGTGCCAGCAGCTTGGAGCGGGGGGGGAAGTACAATGAGCAGTTCTTC

V gene: TRBV7-2
clone size: -
J gene: TRBJ2-2
D gene: -
CDR3 protein: CASSGAPNTGELFF
CDR3 DNA: TGTGCCAGCAGCGGGGCCCCGAACACCGGGGAGCTGTTTTTT

V gene: TRBV5-4
clone size: -
J gene: TRBJ2-4
D gene: -
CDR3 protein: CASSSGLEAKNIQYF
CDR3 DNA: TGTGCCAGCAGCTCGGGGTTGGAGGCCAAAAACATTCAGTACTTC

V gene: TRBV15
clone size: once
J gene: TRBJ1-1
D gene: -
CDR3 protein: CATSRDDTRTEAFF
CDR3 DNA: TGTGCCACCAGCAGAGATGATACGAGGACTGAAGCTTTCTTT

V gene: TRBV18
clone size: -
J gene: TRBJ2-1
D gene: TRBD1
CDR3 protein: CASSPTGQWIYNEQFF
CDR3 DNA: TGTGCCAGCTCACCGACAGGGCAGTGGATCTACAATGAGCAGTTCTTC

V gene: TRBV4-1
clone size: -
J gene: TRBJ2-7
D gene: TRBD1
CDR3 protein: CASSQGNQGAYEQYF
CDR3 DNA: TGCGCCAGCAGCCAAGGTAACCAGGGGGCGTACGAGCAGTACTTC

V gene: TRBV9
clone size: -
J gene: TRBJ2-7
D gene: TRBD1
CDR3 protein: CASSPSGQALYEQYF
CDR3 DNA: TGTGCCAGCAGCCCCTCAGGACAGGCCCTCTACGAGCAGTACTTC

V gene: TRBV7-2
clone size: -
J gene: TRBJ1-6
D gene: -
CDR3 protein: CASSPWGRQGGGSPLHF
CDR3 DNA: TGTGCCAGCAGCCCCTGGGGGAGGCAAGGTGGTGGTTCACCCCTCCACTTT

V gene: TRBV6-5
clone size: -
J gene: TRBJ1-5
D gene: -
CDR3 protein: CASSRGQRSLAQHF
CDR3 DNA: TGTGCCAGCAGTCGAGGGCAGCGCAGCCTGGCCCAGCATTTT

V gene: TRBV27
clone size: -
J gene: TRBJ1-4
D gene: -
CDR3 protein: CASSLPPFTGYNEKLFF
CDR3 DNA: TGTGCCAGCAGTTTACCCCCGTTCACAGGGTATAATGAAAAACTGTTTTTT

V gene: TRBV11-3
clone size: -
J gene: TRBJ2-7
D gene: -
CDR3 protein: CASSLDDKTYEQYF
CDR3 DNA: TGTGCCAGCAGCTTAGATGACAAGACCTACGAGCAGTACTTC

V gene: TRBV5-5
clone size: -
J gene: TRBJ2-7
D gene: -
CDR3 protein: CASSFHRGYEQYF
CDR3 DNA: TGTGCCAGCAGCTTTCATCGGGGATACGAGCAGTACTTC

V gene: TRBV7-6
clone size: -
J gene: TRBJ2-3
D gene: -
CDR3 protein: CASSSTVADTQYF
CDR3 DNA: TGTGCCAGCAGCTCTACGGTAGCTGATACGCAGTATTTT

V gene: TRBV9
clone size: -
J gene: TRBJ2-7
D gene: -
CDR3 protein: CASSDQYEQYF
CDR3 DNA: TGTGCCAGCAGCGATCAATACGAGCAGTACTTC